This T cell receptor (beta chain) was retrieved from a study of vaccination and CD4 T cells after COVID-19. Treatment given: approximately 9-day PBMC culture with coronavirus spike peptide pools or control peptides (ViraFEST assay). Samples of CD4+ T cells were obtained from the unexposed donor before the COVID-19 pandemic (2011-2018). This CDR3 has 17 amino acids. Looked up from germline, CDR1 is LGHNA and CDR2 is YSLEER. V dropped 4 bases and J dropped 2; count of bases not matched to a gene: 11. The Oncomine TCR Beta short-read assay sequenced DNA from cultured CD4+ T cells. TCRdb redid the calling of the PCR reads with MiXCR, one entry per CDR3 protein. The sample consists of about 6,100 distinct CDR3 sequences, less than 50% of them appearing once. As for this clonotype: Its antigen is not identified.

The chain recombines TRBV4-3 with TRBJ2-5; TRBD2 matches at 9 bases. This sequence originates from a human donor in good health. The specimen was CD4+ T cells from blood, cultured in vitro. In DNA, the CDR3 is TGCGCCAGCAGCCCCCAGGGACCGACTAGCGGTCAAGAGACCCAGTACTTC. It specifies CASSPQGPTSGQETQYF.